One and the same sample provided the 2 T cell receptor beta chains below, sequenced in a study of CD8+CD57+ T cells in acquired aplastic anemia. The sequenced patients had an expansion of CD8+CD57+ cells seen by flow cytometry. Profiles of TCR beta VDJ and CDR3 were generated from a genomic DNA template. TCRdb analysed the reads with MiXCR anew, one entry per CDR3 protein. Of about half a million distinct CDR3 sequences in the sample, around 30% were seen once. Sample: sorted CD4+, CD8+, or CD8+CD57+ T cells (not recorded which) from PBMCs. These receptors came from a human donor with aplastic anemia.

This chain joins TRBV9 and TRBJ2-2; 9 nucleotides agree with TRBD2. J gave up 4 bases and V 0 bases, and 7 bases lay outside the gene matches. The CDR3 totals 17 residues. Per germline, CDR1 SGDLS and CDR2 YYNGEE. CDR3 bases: TGTGCCAGCAGCGTAGAAGCTAGCGGGGTTCCCACCGGGGAGCTGTTTTTT. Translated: CASSVEASGVPTGELFF.

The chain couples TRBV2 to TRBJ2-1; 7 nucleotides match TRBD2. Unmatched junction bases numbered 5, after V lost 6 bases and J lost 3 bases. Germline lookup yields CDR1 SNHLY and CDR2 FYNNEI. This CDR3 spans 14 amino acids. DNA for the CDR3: TGTGCCAGCAGGGCGGGGGATCTCTACAATGAGCAGTTCTTC. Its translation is CASRAGDLYNEQFF.